These 7 T cell receptor beta chains originate from one sample sequenced in a study of post-analysis software for immune sequencing data. Study conclusions and caveats: There were about five TRBV segments more frequent in patients than controls, and TRBV5-6, TRBV5-1 and TRBV20-1 were among them.

Prepared libraries of TCR beta cDNA carried unique molecular identifiers. TCRdb called the PCR reads again in MiXCR, with one record for every CDR3 protein. The top ten hold less than 10% of the sample, which has hundreds of thousands of distinct CDR3 sequences, over 30% seen once. No antigen is known for these receptors. The sample consisted of blood. The origin of the receptors is a girl aged 2 to 9 with multiple sclerosis.

The rearrangement joins TRBV11-2 to TRBJ2-7, with 7 bases fitting TRBD2. This CDR3 has 17 amino acids. V lost 7 bases and J lost 7; bases outside the gene matches: 22. Germline-derived CDR1 and CDR2 are SGHAT and FQNNGV. CDR3: CASTIGGGLAKHNEQYF. Here the CDR3 DNA reads TGTGCCAGCACCATTGGGGGGGGACTGGCGAAACACAATGAGCAGTACTTC.

The genes are TRBV7-2 and TRBJ2-2; D gene uncertain. This CDR3 comprises 12 residues. Trimming took 7 bases from V and 2 from J, leaving 5 bases between them. Germline values: CDR1 SGHTA, CDR2 FQGNSA. CDR3 region: CASIINTGELFF. The CDR3 DNA reads as TGTGCCAGCATCATAAACACCGGGGAGCTGTTTTTT.

The chain links TRBV4-3 to TRBJ2-5; 7 positions agree with TRBD1. The DNA end lines up better with TRBJ2-7; the J call may be wrong. Germline loops: CDR1 LGHNA, CDR2 YSLEER. This CDR3 has 15 amino acids. CDR3 sequence: CASSQARQGTYEQYF. The CDR3 DNA is TGCGCCAGCAGCCAAGCCAGACAGGGTACCTACGAGCAGTACTTC.

This clonotype has only a few counts. The chain uses TRBV6-2 or TRBV6-3 and TRBJ2-7; 16 bases line up with TRBD2. This CDR3 spans 17 amino acids. V lost 2 bases and J lost 0; bases outside the gene matches: 1. The V gene's germline CDR1 is MNHEY and CDR2 SVGEGT. CDR3 region: CASSYGTSGRASYEQYF. CDR3 bases: TGTGCCAGCAGTTACGGGACTAGCGGGAGGGCCTCCTACGAGCAGTACTTC.

This clonotype was seen a handful of times. The chain couples TRBV19 to TRBJ1-2; the D gene is possibly TRBD1 (6 bases). The germline V gene encodes CDR1 LNHDA and CDR2 SQIVND (reference sequence). This CDR3 has 15 amino acids. Trimming shortened V by 1 base and J by 4 bases, and 13 bases separated the two germline ends. CDR3 coding DNA: TGTGCCAGTAGTATAGCGCCAGGGGTTGGCTATGGCTACACCTTC. Protein: CASSIAPGVGYGYTF.

This chain uses TRBV5-6 with TRBJ1-1, with unresolved D. This CDR3 contains 12 residues. V was clipped by 10 bases and J by 0 bases, with 10 bases between them. Germline values: CDR1 SGHDT, CDR2 YYEEEE. The CDR3 DNA follows: TGTGCCGGCAAAGGGATGAACACTGAAGCTTTCTTT. This gives the protein CAGKGMNTEAFF.

Many counts were recorded for this clonotype. The genes are TRBV27 and TRBJ2-1; D uncertain. The germline gives CDR1 MNHEY, CDR2 SMNVEV (reference sequence). Trimming took off 6 bases at V and 3 bases at J, with 3 bases between the two ends. The CDR3 loop spans 11 amino acids. As DNA, the CDR3 is TGTGCCAGCAGCCGCTACAATGAGCAGTTCTTC. Its translation is CASSRYNEQFF.